Listed here are 21 T cell receptor beta chains from one sample, sequenced in a study of control samples from healthy donors and cancer patients. TCRdb's table, derived via immunoSEQ multiplex PCR, lists solely in-frame clones and lacks some. The sample carries some 82,000 clones, around 84% recorded once. The material sequenced was PBMCs. The receptors derive from a man between 60 and 75 years old with head and neck cancer.

This rearrangement joins TRBV23-1 to TRBJ2-5, with 8 nucleotides matching TRBD1. TRBV23-1 is given ORF status, its function remaining uncertain. V dropped 0 bases and J dropped 4; count of bases not matched to a gene: 4. The CDR3 covers 15 residues. The CDR3 spells CASSQSEQGVETQYF. In DNA, the CDR3 is TGCGCCAGCAGTCAATCGGAACAGGGGGTAGAGACCCAGTACTTC.

The CDR3 sequence: CASSQNINYGYTF. In DNA, the CDR3 is TGTGCCAGCAGTCAAAACATCAACTATGGCTACACCTTC. The chain carries TRBV27 and TRBJ1-2; D not resolved. Germline V gene sequence: CDR1 MNHEY, CDR2 SMNVEV (reference sequence). The ends were cut back, 5 bases at V and 2 bases at J, with 9 bases in the middle. The CDR3 totals 13 residues.

The genes are TRBV11-2 and TRBJ1-1; 8 nucleotides align to TRBD1. CDR3 length equals 14 residues. The germline gives CDR1 SGHAT, CDR2 FQNNGV. J gave up 5 bases and V 2 bases, and 4 bases lay outside the gene matches. The CDR3 protein is CASSLQGAATEAFF. For the CDR3, the DNA is TGTGCCAGCAGCTTACAGGGGGCGGCAACTGAAGCTTTCTTT. Combining the CDR3 with reference TRBV11-2 and TRBJ1-1 gives the whole variable domain EAGVAQSPRYKIIEKRQSVAFWCNPISGHATLYWYQQILGQGPKLLIQFQNNGVVDDSQLPKDRFSAERLKGVDSTLKIQPAKLEDSAVYLCASSLQGAATEAFFGQGTRLTVV.

V gene TRBV7-2 combines with J gene TRBJ1-5; the D is unclear. The CDR3 loop spans 15 amino acids. V was trimmed by 4 bases and J by 1 base, leaving 11 bases between them. Germline V CDR1 and CDR2: SGHTA, FQGNSA. Here the CDR3 DNA reads TGTGCCAGCAGCTCCTGGACGGCCAGCAATCAGCCCCAGCATTTT. Protein: CASSSWTASNQPQHF.

CDR3 DNA sequence: TGTGCCAGCAGAAACAGGGCGAGCTACGAGCAGTACTTC. Protein sequence: CASRNRASYEQYF. This chain joins TRBV2 and TRBJ2-7, with a tentative D call TRBD1 (6 bases). This CDR3 is built from 13 residues. The V gene lost 6 bases and the J gene lost 3 bases, with 12 bases spanning the gap. Germline V gene lookup returns CDR1 SNHLY and CDR2 FYNNEI.

The table lists this clone with a count of one. V gene TRBV2 combines with J gene TRBJ1-5, with D maybe TRBD1 (6 bases). The germline gives CDR1 SNHLY, CDR2 FYNNEI. This CDR3 has 15 amino acids. V was cut by 3 bases and J by 9 bases, with 18 bases left in between. For the CDR3, the DNA is TGTGCCAGCAGTGAGACAGGACTGGGCAGGAGGCCCCAGCATTTT. Its protein is CASSETGLGRRPQHF.

The chain carries TRBV9 and TRBJ2-3; D is ambiguous. Trimming pared 0 bases from V and 8 bases from J, leaving 19 bases between. Per the germline V gene, CDR1 is SGDLS and CDR2 is YYNGEE. The CDR3 loop spans 16 amino acids. CDR3 loop: CASSVGVTLVLGTQYF. CDR3 DNA sequence: TGTGCCAGCAGCGTAGGGGTGACCCTTGTGCTCGGTACGCAGTATTTT.

The chain recombines TRBV28 with TRBJ2-7; the D gene is possibly TRBD1 (6 bases). The CDR3 is 15 amino acids. Trimming removed 5 bases at V and 6 bases at J, with 20 bases between. CDR1 is MDHEN, CDR2 SYDVKM, per germline. CDR3 coding DNA: TGTGCCAGCAGTAGCTCGCGGGCAGGGGAACGCGAGCAGTACTTC. Its translation: CASSSSRAGEREQYF.

The CDR3 DNA reads TGTGCCAGCAGCGTAGGACCGATGAACACTGAAGCTTTCTTT. Its translation: CASSVGPMNTEAFF. V gene TRBV9 combines with J gene TRBJ1-1; D remains unclear. The CDR3 has 14 residues. Per germline, CDR1 SGDLS and CDR2 YYNGEE. The V end lost 0 bases, the J end lost 0 bases, and 6 bases lay between the germline ends. The entire variable domain, with the rest obtained from reference TRBV9 and TRBJ1-1, is as follows: DSGVTQTPKHLITATGQRVTLRCSPRSGDLSVYWYQQSLDQGLQFLIQYYNGEERAKGNILERFSAQQFPDLHSELNLSSLELGDSALYFCASSVGPMNTEAFFGQGTRLTVV.

The count of this clone is one. The chain employs TRBV11-1 and TRBJ2-7; D is perhaps TRBD1 (5 bases). The V end was cut by 5 bases, the J end by 0 bases, with 8 bases between. The CDR3 extends over 13 amino acids. Germline V gene lookup returns CDR1 SGHAT and CDR2 FQDESV (reference sequence). The CDR3 region is CASSLDSSYEQYF. CDR3 bases: TGTGCCAGCAGCCTCGACAGCTCCTACGAGCAGTACTTC.

V is TRBV6-6 and J is TRBJ1-6; 7 bases match TRBD1. This CDR3 has 14 residues. Germline lookup yields CDR1 MNHNY and CDR2 SVGAGI (reference sequence). V lost 6 bases and J lost 6; bases outside the gene matches: 5. This CDR3 is CASRSDRANSPLHF. As DNA, the CDR3 is TGTGCCAGCAGATCCGACAGGGCTAATTCACCCCTCCACTTT.

The rearrangement uses TRBV19 and TRBJ1-2, with 7 bases matching TRBD1. Germline CDR1 reads LNHDA; CDR2 reads SQIVND (reference sequence). The CDR3 is 14 residues long. V shed 8 bases, J shed 3 bases, and the junction held 9 bases outside the gene matches. CDR3 DNA: TGTGCCAGTCTCCACCAAGGGGGCGACTATGGCTACACCTTC. As protein: CASLHQGGDYGYTF.

The CDR3 DNA reads TGTGCCAGCAGTTTATTGGAAACTAAAGAGACCCAGTACTTC. Amino acids: CASSLLETKETQYF. V is TRBV28 and J is TRBJ2-5, with D uncertain. This CDR3 has 14 amino acids. V lost 1 base to trimming and J lost 3 bases, with 9 bases between them. Germline V gives CDR1 MDHEN, CDR2 SYDVKM.

This clone came up a few times. This rearrangement joins TRBV3-1 (or the pseudogene TRBV3-2) to TRBJ1-5; no reliable D call. Looked up from germline, CDR1 is LGHDT and CDR2 is YNNKEL (reference sequence). The CDR3 totals 12 residues. The V and J ends lost 0 bases and 7 bases respectively, with 4 bases between them. The CDR3, as DNA: TGTGCCAGCAGCCAAGACGCACAGCCCCAGCATTTT. Residues: CASSQDAQPQHF.

The chain combines TRBV24-1 with TRBJ2-3; no reliable D call. CDR1 and CDR2 from the germline V gene are KGHDR and SFDVKD. CDR3 length equals 13 residues. V was pared by 3 bases and J by 3 bases, with 6 bases between. CDR3 in DNA: TGTGCCACCAGTGATGGAAGGACAGATACGCAGTATTTT. Residues: CATSDGRTDTQYF.

The J gene is TRBJ1-2, the V gene TRBV2, with 12 bases fitting TRBD1. The CDR3 length is 16 residues. Germline CDR1 and CDR2: SNHLY and FYNNEI. J lost 4 bases, V lost 1 base, and 4 bases had no gene match. CDR3 loop: CASSEGGTGGAYGYTF. In DNA form, the CDR3 reads TGTGCCAGCAGTGAAGGGGGGACAGGGGGCGCCTATGGCTACACCTTC. The full variable domain, with the rest looked up from reference TRBV2 and TRBJ1-2, is EPEVTQTPSHQVTQMGQEVILRCVPISNHLYFYWYRQILGQKVEFLVSFYNNEISEKSEIFDDQFSVERPDGSNFTLKIRSTKLEDSAMYFCASSEGGTGGAYGYTFGSGTRLTVV.

The rearrangement uses TRBV19 and TRBJ2-3; D may be TRBD1 (6 bases). CDR1 is LNHDA, CDR2 SQIVND, per germline (reference sequence). This CDR3 comprises 14 residues. V lost 7 bases and J lost 7, with 18 bases in between. CDR3 bases: TGTGCCAGTACGCAACAGGGTGGAAAGAATACGCAGTATTTT. It codes for CASTQQGGKNTQYF.

The chain combines TRBV10-3 with TRBJ2-2, with 9 bases matching TRBD2. The CDR3 covers 18 residues. Germline V gives CDR1 ENHRY, CDR2 SYGVKD. The V segment lost 6 bases and the J segment 5 bases; nucleotides outside the gene matches: 16. The CDR3 sequence is CAIRARTAGGPETGELFF. The CDR3 DNA sequence: TGTGCCATCAGGGCTCGAACGGCGGGAGGGCCGGAAACCGGGGAGCTGTTTTTT.

The J gene is TRBJ1-2, the V gene TRBV5-4, with a possible D match to TRBD1 (6 bases). The CDR3 covers 15 residues. Germline lookup yields CDR1 SGHNT and CDR2 YYREEE (reference sequence). Trimming stripped 4 bases from V and 4 bases from J, with 17 bases between. The CDR3 reads CASSRGLQGGYGYTF. The CDR3 DNA reads TGTGCCAGCAGCCGGGGGTTACAGGGCGGCTATGGCTACACCTTC.

This clone appeared once. The CDR3 loop reads CASSLYYEQYF. The CDR3 region has the DNA TGTGCCAGCAGCTTGTACTACGAGCAGTACTTC. The chain is built from TRBV7-9 and TRBJ2-7, with D uncertain. Trimming took off 3 bases at V and 3 bases at J, with 3 bases between the two ends. Looked up from germline, CDR1 is SEHNR and CDR2 is FQNEAQ (reference sequence). The CDR3 is made up of 11 amino acids.

The gene calls are TRBV3-1 (or the pseudogene TRBV3-2) and TRBJ1-2, with TRBD1 as a possible D gene (6 bases). This CDR3 spans 14 amino acids. The germline gives CDR1 LGHDT, CDR2 YNNKEL (reference sequence). V shed 1 base and J shed 8 bases, with 14 bases lying between them. In DNA form, the CDR3 reads TGTGCCAGCAGCCAAGTTGGGCAGGGGCAAGGCTACACCTTC. Its translation: CASSQVGQGQGYTF.